Given below is one TCR beta chain in context. As yet, its antigen is unknown. TCRdb analysed the 5' RACE reads with MiXCR anew, one entry per CDR3 protein. This table holds some 34,000 distinct CDR3 sequences, approximately 8.9% found once. This entry is derived from a study of early T cells in non-severe SARS-CoV-2 infection. Study outcomes and limitations: Anti-spike CD8 responses were favored by VDJdb matching, which missed private and CD4 specificities.

The CDR3 contains 12 residues. Trimming cost V 6 bases and J 7 bases, with 12 bases left between them. The germline gives CDR1 MDHEN, CDR2 SYDVKM. Sample: whole blood. This chain joins TRBV28 and TRBJ2-5; the D is unclear. This clonotype originated in an adult who was a healthcare worker with PCR-confirmed SARS-CoV-2 infection or an uninfected control (not recorded which). CDR3 DNA sequence: TGTGCCAGCAGCCTTGGCGGCTGGACCCAGTACTTC. It is translated as CASSLGGWTQYF.